The rows below give T cell receptor beta chains drawn from one sample of a study of OX40 agonist ivuxolimab in advanced cancers. Data came from immunoSEQ multiplex PCR; TCRdb stores just in-frame clones and leaves some out. The profile shows over 100,000 clones, over 75% of them singletons. The sequences come from CD4+ or CD8+ T cells sorted from blood, collected in a trial of the OX40 agonist ivuxolimab. The receptors derive from an adult with an advanced solid tumor such as melanoma, head and neck, liver or kidney cancer. The CDR3 runs from the conserved cysteine through the conserved F or W.

TRBV28	TRBJ2-7	CASRSLYEQYF
TRBV29-1	TRBJ1-1	CSLGSDTEAFF
TRBV9	TRBJ1-4	CASSAVGGEDEKLFF
TRBV4-2	TRBJ1-1	CASSQDPYREAFF
TRBV2	TRBJ2-7	CASNFRERNEQYF
TRBV15	TRBJ2-7	CATSRERSMTGLAGFYEQYF
TRBV10-3	TRBJ2-1	CAISAGADSYNEQFF
TRBV6-9	TRBJ2-7	CASRQGLHYEQYF
TRBV11-2	TRBJ1-1	CASSPAIEAFF
TRBV11-3	TRBJ2-3	CASSLDSVGASTDTQYF
TRBV12-5	TRBJ2-1	CASGFYNEQFF
TRBV10-3	TRBJ2-1	CAISNLGTSGNNEQFF
TRBV19	TRBJ1-5	CASSKTDSLAGPQHF
TRBV5-4	TRBJ2-1	CASSLYRGTSGTHNEQFF
TRBV7-2	TRBJ2-1	CASSRKRENLLTNNEQFF
TRBV7-9	TRBJ2-2	CASSPGGTPDNTGELFF
TRBV18	TRBJ1-5	CASSSGDSNQPQHF
TRBV11-2	TRBJ2-5	CASSSATGFQETQYF
TRBV11-3	TRBJ2-2	CASSSSGTNTGELFF